Sequencing of this TCR beta chain was carried out in a study of cytomegalovirus exposure and HLA in healthy donors (dated by TCRdb to about 2017). Some background on the complete study: In an earlier analysis of around 540 of the donors, roughly 300 Gb of sequence data and some 100 million unique TCR beta sequences from 150 million to 200 million T cells were reported. An early release covering about 600 HLA-typed donors comprised approximately 300 gigabases of sequencing data and approximately 85 million unique TCR sequences. Of the 398 genotyped donors, over 80% were placed in the genetic ancestry cluster associated with self-reported Caucasian donors. The study aimed to test whether cataloging public T cell receptors could reveal signatures of past pathogen exposure. The study profiled the T cell repertoires of 500 to 800 subjects by immunosequencing and related them to cytomegalovirus serostatus. Besides the first cohort of some 670 subjects, a separate validation cohort made up of 90 to 150 different subjects was used. High-throughput TCR immunosequencing, statistical association of individual TCRs with disease status, and machine learning were combined to predict cytomegalovirus infection status. A later analysis re-examined previously published TCR beta repertoires from several hundred donors and added high-resolution HLA genotyping to investigate patterns of TCR occurrence. Rather than drawing on any new phenotypic data, the later analysis identified candidate immune exposures from TCR beta sequences and the way those sequences occurred across donors. An earlier analysis of 587 of the donors used high-throughput TCR beta sequencing to judge whether each TCR beta V gene segment behaved as functional or pseudogenic. Donor age, sex, ethnicity and CMV serostatus were compiled alongside the repertoire data. Genome-wide SNP genotypes for about 55% of the roughly 670 donors were used in a later genetic analysis, which treated that subset as a discovery cohort. All discovery cohort repertoires had been generated on a single sequencing platform. HLA typing covered class I and class II loci at four-digit resolution. Typing coverage differed by locus: A, B, C, DRB1 and DQB1 were typed in roughly 620-630 donors, DQA1 in roughly 500, DPA1 in 600 to 610, and DPB1 in 450 to 490. Roughly 5 DR-DQ haplotypes were treated as single units for association and clustering because of strong linkage in the cohort. Across some 400 genotyped donors of the cohort, an average of about 240,000 unique TCR beta nucleotide sequences per donor were sequenced, and roughly a sixth of those sequences were non-productive. Results the study describes overall, beyond this receptor: A cluster of highly shared sequence variants was judged likely to be a technical artifact of the sequencing pipeline. V-gene and J-gene trimming of TCR beta chains was associated with a missense DCLRE1C variant in a later genetic analysis, and the association was replicated in an independent cohort. The classifier was reported to diagnose cytomegalovirus status with high specificity and sensitivity in both the original and validation cohorts. At a false discovery rate of 0.05, a later analysis linked some 18,000 TCR beta sequences to specific HLA alleles. Because HLA typing was missing for some donors at each locus, association tests included only the typed subset. An earlier analysis of approximately 590 of the donors showed that most TCR beta V segments appeared in productive rearrangements either about 87% or about 30% of the time, which broadly matched IMGT annotations. In a later analysis, the rate of TCR association differed among HLA loci, with DRB1 alleles having the most associated TCRs and HLA-C alleles having the fewest. In a later analysis, HLA-associated TCR beta chains showed more clonal expansion and lower generation probabilities than non-associated chains that were equally common. According to a later analysis, most CMV-associated TCR beta chains appeared to be HLA-restricted, and the HLA associations seemed to be driven largely by CMV exposure. Only TCR beta chains were sequenced in this cohort, and the absence of alpha or paired-chain data limited detectable features. Three of the identified cytomegalovirus-associated TCR beta chains were confirmed in vitro to be specific for cytomegalovirus antigens. Correlated functional status among segregating V segments might be attributable to linkage disequilibrium, but an unknown experimental factor could not be ruled out. Because the 87-base-pair reads could not distinguish some IMGT-functional V segments, including TRBV6-2 and TRBV6-3, those segments were excluded. According to a later analysis, parvovirus B19, influenza, CMV and Epstein-Barr virus appeared linked to several top co-occurrence clusters. In the study, around 150 TCR beta chains were listed as associated with cytomegalovirus. Across donors, most TCR sequences were observed very rarely, whereas some public TCRs were present in many individuals. A later genetic analysis reported fewer N-insertions in productive TCRs among donors in an Asian-associated ancestry cluster than the approximately 670-donor mean. A further reported finding was that TCR beta sequences accurately predicted the HLA-A and HLA-B alleles for most subjects in the first cohort. According to the authors, the approach could potentially be generalized to other disease states and immunological phenotypes. Presence/absence analyses assumed roughly uniform sequencing depth across donors, an assumption that may not hold. For the cohort, immune exposure information was limited to CMV serostatus. Strong co-occurrence of HLA alleles, especially DR and DQ, made assigning TCR associations to individual alleles difficult. Because counts were too low, around 18 rarely observed V segments, including chromosome 9 orphons, were left out of the earlier analysis of 500 to 650 of the donors.

There are a few counts of this clone. This clone's antigen is unknown. No base-level quality is on record; no much larger clone is a single base apart. CDR1 and CDR2 were assigned from the germline V gene (reference sequence) as SEHNR and FQNEAQ. V gives up 5 bases and J gives up 6 bases, and the segment between their germline ends measures 11 bases. The CDR3 starts with the cysteine, ends with the phenylalanine, and has 13 residues. CDR3 DNA is the only sequence kept; it has 39 bases, read in frame from the first base. The cohort consisted of approximately 670 healthy bone marrow donors. At the time of sampling, every cohort member was nominally healthy, though immune exposures that went unrecorded were likely present. The donor tested CMV seronegative and was one of the 352 seronegative cohort members. Each donor provided a peripheral blood sample, and peripheral blood mononuclear cells were used for TCR beta sequencing. The Qiagen DNeasy Blood Extraction Kit was used to extract genomic DNA from the blood cell samples.

Library creation used the immunoSEQ multiplex PCR assay. The multiplex PCR relied on a mix of 60 forward primers for TCR Vbeta segments and 13 reverse primers for TCR Jbeta segments. A multiplex PCR assay on genomic DNA amplified the CDR3 region of rearranged TCR beta genes. The amplified TCR beta libraries were sequenced on the Illumina HiSeq System as 87-base-pair reads. The original methods were these. In a later analysis, tens of millions of unique TCR beta chains were counted across the 500 to 850 repertoires, and roughly 9.9 million of these chains were shared by at least two donors. To remove PCR and sequencing errors, raw reads were error-corrected and collapsed into unique sequences using a nearest-neighbor algorithm that merged closely related sequences. V, D and J gene segments were assigned by aligning CDR3 sequences to IMGT reference sequences. For a sequence to be retained, a match of at least six nucleotides to both a V gene segment and a J gene segment was required. A rearrangement counted as productive if the CDR3 had no stop codons and remained in frame with V and J, and every other rearrangement counted as non-productive. CDR3 was defined by IMGT convention, running from the second conserved V-encoded cysteine to the conserved J-encoded phenylalanine. Sequences without an unambiguous match to a single V gene segment were excluded from the earlier analysis of 587 of the donors. An earlier analysis of roughly 590 of the donors called V segments functional above 56.7% productive rearrangements and segregating when the between-donor standard deviation exceeded 5%. To diagnose cytomegalovirus status from the catalog of TCR beta chain sequences, a statistical classification framework was built. In a later analysis, V and J genes were assigned by comparing TCR nucleotide sequences against IMGT/GENE-DB human TR gene sequences. Using the TCRdist pipeline, a later analysis assigned CDR3 sequences along with most-parsimonious VDJ recombination scenarios. In a later analysis, each TCR beta chain was defined by its CDR3 amino acid sequence together with its V-gene family, and reads lacking a unique V-gene family were excluded. To address suspected cross-contamination and a sequencing artifact, a later analysis removed roughly 580 highly shared, low-generation-probability nucleotide sequences. For each public chain, a later analysis derived a clonal expansion index from normalized ranks of inferred template counts within each repertoire. In a later analysis, generation probabilities were computed with a VDJ recombination model fitted to out-of-frame rearrangements, and the resulting probabilities were checked against IGoR. In a later analysis, hypergeometric tests were used to score TCR-TCR, TCR-HLA and TCR-CMV co-occurrence, with a repertoire-size bias correction applied to TCR pairs. In a later analysis, false discovery rates were estimated by permuting HLA or CMV assignments 20 times. In a later analysis, co-occurring TCRs were grouped using DBSCAN, and TCRdist sequence similarity was added for clustering within HLA-allele-positive subsets. Co-occurrence clustering excluded repertoires with fewer than 30,000 or more than 120,000 public chains, plus five with anomalous nucleotide sharing. In its TCRdb copy, this immuneACCESS table keeps in-frame sequences only and misses some clones. Where compared with another copy, unresolved V genes explain less than half of these, and the others have no known cause. That table is the source of V, J and clone size, and D and trimming were worked out from the DNA. This sample comprises around 150,000 clones, about 80% of them detected only once. The top ten hold approximately 4.5% of the sample.

This TCR was sampled from a man aged 30 to 39 in good health and CMV-seronegative. The sequenced sample consisted of PBMCs. The V and J segments used are TRBV7-9 and TRBJ2-1; the D segment could be TRBD2, given 5 matching bases. The DNA is TGTGCCAGCAGCCCCGCTCGGGGCAATGAGCAGTTCTTC. Its coded protein is CASSPARGNEQFF.